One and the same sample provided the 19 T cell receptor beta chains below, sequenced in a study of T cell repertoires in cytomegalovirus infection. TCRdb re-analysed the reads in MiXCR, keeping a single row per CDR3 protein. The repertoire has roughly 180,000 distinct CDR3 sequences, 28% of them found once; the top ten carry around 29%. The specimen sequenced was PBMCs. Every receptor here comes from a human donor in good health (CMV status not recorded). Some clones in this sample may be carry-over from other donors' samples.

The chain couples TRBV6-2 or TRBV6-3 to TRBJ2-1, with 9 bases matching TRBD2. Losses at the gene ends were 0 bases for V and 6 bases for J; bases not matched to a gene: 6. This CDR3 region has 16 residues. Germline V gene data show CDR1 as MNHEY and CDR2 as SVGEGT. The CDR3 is CASSYSRTSEGNEQFF. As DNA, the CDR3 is TGTGCCAGCAGTTACTCCCGGACTAGCGAGGGCAATGAGCAGTTCTTC.

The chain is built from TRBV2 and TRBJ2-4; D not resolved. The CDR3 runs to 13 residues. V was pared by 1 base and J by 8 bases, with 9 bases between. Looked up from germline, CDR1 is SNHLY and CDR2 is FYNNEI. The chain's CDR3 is CASSEVPTDIQYF. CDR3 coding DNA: TGTGCCAGCAGTGAAGTACCCACGGACATTCAGTACTTC.

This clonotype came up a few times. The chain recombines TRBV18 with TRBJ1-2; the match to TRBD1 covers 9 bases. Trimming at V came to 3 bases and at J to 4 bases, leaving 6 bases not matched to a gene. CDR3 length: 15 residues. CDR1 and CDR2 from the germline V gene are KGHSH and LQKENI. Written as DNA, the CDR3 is TGTGCCAGCTCACCTTCCGGGACAGGGACCTATGGCTACACCTTC. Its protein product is CASSPSGTGTYGYTF.

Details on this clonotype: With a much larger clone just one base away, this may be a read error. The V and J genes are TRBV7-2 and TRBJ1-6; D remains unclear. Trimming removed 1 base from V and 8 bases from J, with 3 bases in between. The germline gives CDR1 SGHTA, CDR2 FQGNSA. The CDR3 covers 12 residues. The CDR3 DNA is TGTGCCAGCAGCTTAGACGATTCACCCCTCCACTTT. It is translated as CASSLDDSPLHF.

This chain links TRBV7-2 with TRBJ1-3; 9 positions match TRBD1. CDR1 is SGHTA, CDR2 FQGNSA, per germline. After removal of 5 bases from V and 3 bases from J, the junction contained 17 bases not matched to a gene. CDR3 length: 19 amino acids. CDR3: CASSLRTGVMLSGGNTIYF. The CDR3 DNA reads TGTGCCAGCAGCCTCCGGACAGGGGTCATGCTCTCTGGTGGAAACACCATATATTTT.

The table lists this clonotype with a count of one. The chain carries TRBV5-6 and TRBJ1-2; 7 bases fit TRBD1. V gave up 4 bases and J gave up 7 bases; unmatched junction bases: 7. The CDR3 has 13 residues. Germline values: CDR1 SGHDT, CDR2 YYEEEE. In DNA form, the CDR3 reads TGTGCCAGCAGCCCCGACAGGGCTGGTGGCTACACCTTC. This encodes CASSPDRAGGYTF.

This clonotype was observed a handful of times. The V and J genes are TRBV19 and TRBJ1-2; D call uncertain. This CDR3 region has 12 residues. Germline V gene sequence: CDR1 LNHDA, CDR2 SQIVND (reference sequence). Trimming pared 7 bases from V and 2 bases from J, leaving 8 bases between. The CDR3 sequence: CASIGRNYGYTF. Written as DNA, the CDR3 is TGTGCCAGTATCGGCCGGAACTATGGCTACACCTTC. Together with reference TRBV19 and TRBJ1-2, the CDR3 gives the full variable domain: DGGITQSPKYLFRKEGQNVTLSCEQNLNHDAMYWYRQDPGQGLRLIYYSQIVNDFQKGDIAEGYSVSREKKESFPLTVTSAQKNPTAFYLCASIGRNYGYTFGSGTRLTVV.

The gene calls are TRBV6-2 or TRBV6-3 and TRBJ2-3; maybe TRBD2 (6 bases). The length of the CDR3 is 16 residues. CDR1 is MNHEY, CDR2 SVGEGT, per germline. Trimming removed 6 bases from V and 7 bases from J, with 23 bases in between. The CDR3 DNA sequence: TGTGCCAGCAGCCCCCGCGGGACTCCCAGGTGGAATACGCAGTATTTT. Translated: CASSPRGTPRWNTQYF.

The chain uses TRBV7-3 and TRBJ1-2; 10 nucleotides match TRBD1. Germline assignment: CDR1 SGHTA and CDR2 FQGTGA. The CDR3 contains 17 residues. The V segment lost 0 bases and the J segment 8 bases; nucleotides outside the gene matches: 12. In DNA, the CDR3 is TGTGCCAGCAGCTTAACCTCTTTAAGACAGGGGGCGTTGGGCTACACCTTC. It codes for CASSLTSLRQGALGYTF.

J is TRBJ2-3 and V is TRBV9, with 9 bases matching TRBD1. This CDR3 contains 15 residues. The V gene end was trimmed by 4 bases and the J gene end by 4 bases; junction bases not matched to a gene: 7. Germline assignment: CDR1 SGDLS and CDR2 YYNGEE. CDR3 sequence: CASSLPGQGADTQYF. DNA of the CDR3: TGTGCCAGCAGCCTCCCGGGACAGGGTGCAGATACGCAGTATTTT.

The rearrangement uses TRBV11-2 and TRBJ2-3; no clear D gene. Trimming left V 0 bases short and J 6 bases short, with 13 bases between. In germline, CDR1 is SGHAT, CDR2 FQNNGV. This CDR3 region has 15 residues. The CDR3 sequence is CASSLDRAPMDTQYF. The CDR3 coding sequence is TGTGCCAGCAGCTTAGATCGGGCCCCGATGGATACGCAGTATTTT.

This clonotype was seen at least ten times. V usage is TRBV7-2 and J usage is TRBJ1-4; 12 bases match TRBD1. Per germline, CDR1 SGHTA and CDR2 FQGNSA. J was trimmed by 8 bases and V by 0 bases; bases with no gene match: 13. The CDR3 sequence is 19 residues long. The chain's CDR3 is CASSLAGTGGAELTEKLFF. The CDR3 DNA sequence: TGTGCCAGCAGCTTAGCGGGGACAGGGGGCGCCGAGCTGACAGAAAAACTGTTTTTT.

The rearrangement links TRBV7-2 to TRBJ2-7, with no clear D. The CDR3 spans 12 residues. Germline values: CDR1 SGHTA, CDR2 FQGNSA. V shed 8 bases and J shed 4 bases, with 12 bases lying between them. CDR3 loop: CASGDQAYEQYF. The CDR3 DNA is TGTGCCAGCGGCGACCAGGCGTACGAGCAGTACTTC. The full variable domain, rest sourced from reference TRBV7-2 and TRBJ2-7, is GAGVSQSPSNKVTEKGKDVELRCDPISGHTALYWYRQSLGQGLEFLIYFQGNSAPDKSGLPSDRFSAERTGGSVSTLTIQRTQQEDSAVYLCASGDQAYEQYFGPGTRLTVT.

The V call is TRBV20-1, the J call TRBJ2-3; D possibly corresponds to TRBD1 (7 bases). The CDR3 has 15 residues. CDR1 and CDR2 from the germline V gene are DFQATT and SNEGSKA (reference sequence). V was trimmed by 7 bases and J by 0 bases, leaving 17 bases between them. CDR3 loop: CSVGGGYPSTDTQYF. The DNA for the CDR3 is TGCAGTGTTGGAGGGGGCTATCCTAGCACAGATACGCAGTATTTT.

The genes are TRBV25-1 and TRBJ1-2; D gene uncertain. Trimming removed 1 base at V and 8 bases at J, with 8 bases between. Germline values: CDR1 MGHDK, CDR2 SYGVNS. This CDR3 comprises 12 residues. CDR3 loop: CASSEWGLGYTF. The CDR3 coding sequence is TGTGCCAGCAGTGAATGGGGATTAGGCTACACCTTC.

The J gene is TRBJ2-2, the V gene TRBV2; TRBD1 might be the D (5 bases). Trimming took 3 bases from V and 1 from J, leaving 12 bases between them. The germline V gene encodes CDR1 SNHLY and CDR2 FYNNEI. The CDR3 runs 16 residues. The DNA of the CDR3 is TGTGCCAGCAGTGACCAGGGTACTGGGAACACCGGGGAGCTGTTTTTT. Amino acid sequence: CASSDQGTGNTGELFF.

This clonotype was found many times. The CDR3 nucleotides are TGTGCCAGCAGCCATACTAGCGGGGGAAACACCGGGGAGCTGTTTTTT. This translates into CASSHTSGGNTGELFF. The rearrangement uses TRBV7-2 and TRBJ2-2, with TRBD2 matching over 11 bases. V dropped 5 bases and J dropped 2; count of bases not matched to a gene: 4. This CDR3 is 16 amino acids long. Germline V lookup: CDR1 SGHTA, CDR2 FQGNSA. The variable domain in full, with the rest retrieved from reference TRBV7-2 and TRBJ2-2, is GAGVSQSPSNKVTEKGKDVELRCDPISGHTALYWYRQSLGQGLEFLIYFQGNSAPDKSGLPSDRFSAERTGGSVSTLTIQRTQQEDSAVYLCASSHTSGGNTGELFFGEGSRLTVL.

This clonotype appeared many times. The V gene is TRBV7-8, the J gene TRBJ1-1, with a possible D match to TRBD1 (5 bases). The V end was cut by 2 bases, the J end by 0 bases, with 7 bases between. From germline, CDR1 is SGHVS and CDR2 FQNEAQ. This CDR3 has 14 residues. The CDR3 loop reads CASSLYRMNTEAFF. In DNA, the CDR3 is TGTGCCAGCAGCTTATACAGGATGAACACTGAAGCTTTCTTT.

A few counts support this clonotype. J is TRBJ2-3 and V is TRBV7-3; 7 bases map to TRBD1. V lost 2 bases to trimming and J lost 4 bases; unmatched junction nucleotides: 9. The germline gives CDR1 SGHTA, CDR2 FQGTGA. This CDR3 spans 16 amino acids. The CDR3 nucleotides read TGTGCCAGCAGCTTAGGAAGGGGGCTAGGCCCAGATACGCAGTATTTT. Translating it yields CASSLGRGLGPDTQYF.